This T cell receptor beta chain emerged from a study of blood T cell repertoires in COVID-19. Study background: Samples taken during acute and convalescent COVID-19 were collected in the United States, Italy and Spain.

V lost 3 bases, J lost 5 bases, and 4 bases stayed unmatched. Germline values: CDR1 SGDLS, CDR2 YYNGEE. This CDR3 comprises 16 residues. Assay: immunoSEQ multiplex PCR; the TCRdb copy retains only in-frame clones and omits some. The sample lists fewer than 350,000 clones, 75% to 95% occurring once. Sequenced material: peripheral blood. The receptor's source is a woman aged 25 to 39 with COVID-19, enrolled during active disease. The V call is TRBV9, the J call TRBJ2-3, with 15 bases identical to TRBD2. CDR3 region: CASSGGLAGGEDTQYF. CDR3 bases: TGTGCCAGCAGCGGCGGACTAGCGGGAGGGGAAGATACGCAGTATTTT.